Each of the 25 T cell receptor beta chains below was sequenced from the same sample in a study of blood T cell repertoires in COVID-19. This table comes from immunoSEQ multiplex PCR, and its TCRdb copy is limited to in-frame clones, with some not included. The sample has about 220,000 clones; roughly 85% are singletons. The sequenced sample was peripheral blood. Source of these receptors: a man aged 30 to 39 who had recovered from COVID-19.

This clone was seen a single time. This sequence joins TRBV5-1 and TRBJ2-7; a possible D gene is TRBD1 (6 bases). The germline CDR1 and CDR2 sequences are SGHRS and YFSETQ. The CDR3 is made up of 15 amino acids. Trimming cost V 0 bases and J 2 bases, with 12 bases left between them. The CDR3 is CASSLGQAKAYEQYF. The CDR3 DNA follows: TGCGCCAGCAGCTTGGGACAGGCTAAAGCCTACGAGCAGTACTTC.

This clone has more than one count but fewer than ten. This chain uses TRBV6-5 with TRBJ2-7; 9 bases are shared with TRBD1. This CDR3 contains 14 residues. V shed 5 bases, J shed 6 bases, and the junction held 8 bases outside the gene matches. Looked up from germline, CDR1 is MNHEY and CDR2 is SVGAGI. This CDR3 is CASSHKGQGGEQYF. The CDR3 DNA is TGTGCCAGCAGTCACAAGGGACAGGGCGGCGAGCAGTACTTC.

This clone was seen just once. The V call is TRBV12-2, the J call TRBJ2-5; TRBD2 reflects the table's D call only, with no check against the DNA. TRBV12-2 is a listed pseudogene. The CDR3 loop spans 14 amino acids. The DNA of the CDR3 is TGTGTATGCAGGAAGCGGGGGGGCATAGAGACCCAGTACTTC. The encoded protein is CVCRKRGGIETQYF.

The chain has TRBV4-2 and TRBJ1-3, with D tentatively TRBD1 (5 bases). V was shortened by 3 bases and J by 0 bases, with 15 bases between the two germline ends. In germline, CDR1 is LGHNA, CDR2 YNFKEQ. This CDR3 contains 17 residues. CDR3 residues: CASSHADLTVSGNTIYF. In nucleotides, the CDR3 is TGTGCCAGCAGCCACGCGGATTTGACAGTCTCTGGAAACACCATATATTTT.

The chain uses TRBV6-5 and TRBJ1-3, with D perhaps matching TRBD1 (5 bases). Trimming took 6 bases from V and 1 from J, leaving 13 bases between them. The CDR3 contains 15 residues. Looked up from germline, CDR1 is MNHEY and CDR2 is SVGAGI. The CDR3 DNA sequence: TGTGCCAGCAGGGACAAAGGGTATTCTGGAAACACCATATATTTT. Encoded protein: CASRDKGYSGNTIYF.

The CDR3 coding sequence is TGCGCCAGCAGCGGACAAGACCCAGGAGAAAAACTGTTTTTT. Encoded protein: CASSGQDPGEKLFF. The chain carries TRBV5-1 and TRBJ1-4; tentatively, D is TRBD1 (5 bases). Germline CDR1 is SGHRS and CDR2 is YFSETQ. This CDR3 contains 14 residues. V was clipped by 4 bases and J by 8 bases, with 15 bases between them.

This clone has just one count. The chain combines TRBV10-3 with TRBJ2-3; 11 positions match TRBD2. The germline CDR1 and CDR2 sequences are ENHRY and SYGVKD. The length of the CDR3 is 17 residues. V lost 2 bases to trimming and J lost 5 bases; unmatched junction nucleotides: 9. The CDR3 spells CAISEVSSSGGKDTQYF. Written as DNA, the CDR3 is TGTGCCATCAGTGAGGTCTCTTCTAGCGGGGGGAAAGATACGCAGTATTTT.

J is TRBJ1-2 and V is TRBV4-3; TRBD1 matches at 7 bases. Germline V gene sequence: CDR1 LGHNA, CDR2 YSLEER. Trimming cost V 2 bases and J 1 base; bases outside gene matches: 4. The CDR3 totals 15 residues. The CDR3 reads CASSQSRGLNYGYTF. As DNA, the CDR3 is TGCGCCAGCAGCCAATCAAGGGGGCTTAACTATGGCTACACCTTC.

V and J are TRBV19 and TRBJ2-7; D remains unclear. Germline values: CDR1 LNHDA, CDR2 SQIVND (reference sequence). V lost 5 bases, J lost 1 base, and 9 bases lay in between. The CDR3 has 13 residues. CDR3 region: CASSSSPSYEQYF. The CDR3 coding sequence is TGTGCCAGTAGTTCGAGCCCTTCCTACGAGCAGTACTTC.

This chain joins TRBV7-2 and TRBJ2-7; 9 nucleotides line up with TRBD1. This CDR3 contains 13 residues. Looked up from germline, CDR1 is SGHTA and CDR2 is FQGNSA. With 5 bases clipped from V and 6 bases from J, the junction kept 5 bases outside the gene matches. The CDR3 reads CASSQQGASEQYF. CDR3 bases: TGTGCCAGCAGCCAACAGGGGGCGAGCGAGCAGTACTTC. Full variable domain (rest looked up from reference TRBV7-2 and TRBJ2-7): GAGVSQSPSNKVTEKGKDVELRCDPISGHTALYWYRQSLGQGLEFLIYFQGNSAPDKSGLPSDRFSAERTGGSVSTLTIQRTQQEDSAVYLCASSQQGASEQYFGPGTRLTVT.

The chain uses TRBV7-8 and TRBJ1-2; 7 nucleotides agree with TRBD1. Germline CDR1 and CDR2: SGHVS and FQNEAQ. The J segment lost 0 bases and the V segment lost 5 bases, leaving 6 bases of the junction unmatched. This CDR3 contains 15 residues. Here the CDR3 reads CASSLVRGTNYGYTF. Written as DNA, the CDR3 is TGTGCCAGCAGCCTCGTCAGGGGGACTAACTATGGCTACACCTTC.

This sequence joins TRBV7-6 and TRBJ2-6, with D perhaps matching TRBD1 (5 bases). Germline V gene sequence: CDR1 SGHVS, CDR2 FNYEAQ. V was clipped by 5 bases and J by 2 bases, with 13 bases between them. The CDR3 loop spans 16 amino acids. The CDR3: CASSRTPPPGANVLTF. CDR3 coding DNA: TGTGCCAGCAGCAGGACACCGCCCCCTGGGGCCAACGTCCTGACTTTC. The full variable domain, in which reference TRBV7-6 and TRBJ2-6 provide the parts outside the CDR3, is GAGVSQSPRYKVTKRGQDVALRCDPISGHVSLYWYRQALGQGPEFLTYFNYEAQQDKSGLPNDRFSAERPEGSISTLTIQRTEQRDSAMYRCASSRTPPPGANVLTFGAGSRLTVL.

V is TRBV4-3 and J is TRBJ1-2; D not resolved. V was pared by 0 bases and J by 7 bases, with 18 bases between. The CDR3 extends over 16 amino acids. Per germline, CDR1 LGHNA and CDR2 YSLEER. CDR3 sequence: CASSQDLTTIRGGYTF. The CDR3 nucleotides are TGCGCCAGCAGCCAAGATTTGACGACGATAAGAGGTGGCTACACCTTC.

CDR3 residues: CASSQSAGGVTESSPLHF. DNA of the CDR3: TGTGCCAGCAGCCAATCGGCAGGGGGCGTCACGGAATCCTCACCCCTCCACTTT. The rearrangement links TRBV16 to TRBJ1-6, with TRBD1 matching 8 bases. J gave up 10 bases and V 0 bases, and 14 bases lay outside the gene matches. In germline, CDR1 is KGHSY, CDR2 FQNENV. CDR3 length equals 18 residues.

This clone occurred a few times. The chain links TRBV5-1 to TRBJ1-5; D remains ambiguous. V lost 6 bases and J lost 3, with 13 bases in between. From germline, CDR1 is SGHRS and CDR2 YFSETQ. The CDR3 contains 14 residues. The CDR3 protein is CASKSGVLNQPQHF. The DNA of the CDR3 is TGCGCCAGCAAGAGTGGAGTTCTCAATCAGCCCCAGCATTTT.

J is TRBJ2-7 and V is TRBV6-5; D ambiguous. Deletions cut 2 bases from V and 4 bases from J, with 9 bases between. CDR3 size: 13 residues. CDR1 is MNHEY, CDR2 SVGAGI, per germline. In DNA, the CDR3 is TGTGCCAGCAGTTACCGGGTCTCATACGAGCAGTACTTC. Protein product: CASSYRVSYEQYF.

This chain uses TRBV14 with TRBJ2-6; TRBD1 agrees at 9 bases. The CDR3 spans 17 residues. Germline values: CDR1 SGHDN, CDR2 FVKESK. J gave up 13 bases and V 1 base, and 14 bases lay outside the gene matches. For the CDR3, the DNA is TGTGCCAGCAGCCAAGGACCCGGACAGGGGCCCCTTTGGGTCCTGACTTTC. This gives the protein CASSQGPGQGPLWVLTF.

The chain employs TRBV6-6 and TRBJ2-5; the match to TRBD1 covers 8 bases. The germline gives CDR1 MNHNY, CDR2 SVGAGI (reference sequence). The J segment lost 4 bases and the V segment lost 7 bases, leaving 5 bases of the junction unmatched. This CDR3 region has 13 residues. The CDR3 is CASNRQGLETQYF. The CDR3 bases are TGTGCCAGCAATCGACAGGGGTTAGAGACCCAGTACTTC.

The genes are TRBV18 and TRBJ1-2; unclear D gene. This CDR3 spans 12 amino acids. V was shortened by 3 bases and J by 6 bases, with 8 bases between the two germline ends. The V gene's germline CDR1 is KGHSH and CDR2 LQKENI. CDR3 sequence: CASSPSADGYTF. In DNA, the CDR3 is TGTGCCAGCTCACCCTCCGCAGATGGCTACACCTTC.

As to this clone: The junction departs from germline at one end; a sequencing error may be responsible. The V gene is TRBV15, the J gene TRBJ2-3; 9 bases map to TRBD2. CDR3 length: 17 amino acids. Germline CDR1 reads LNHNV; CDR2 reads YYDKDF (reference sequence). CDR3 protein: CATSREPAGGPTNTQYF. Here the CDR3 DNA reads TGTGCCACCAGCAGAGAGCCAGCGGGGGGACCCACAAATACGCAGTATTTT.

The rearrangement joins TRBV29-1 to TRBJ2-5, with D tentatively TRBD2 (5 bases). Trimming left V 4 bases short and J 4 bases short, with 10 bases between. This CDR3 is built from 12 residues. The germline gives CDR1 SQVTM, CDR2 ANQGSEA. Written as DNA, the CDR3 is TGCAGCGTTGGCCTTGAGGGAGAGACCCAGTACTTC. This encodes CSVGLEGETQYF.

The gene calls are TRBV4-3 and TRBJ2-1; 11 bases are shared with TRBD2. The CDR3 length is 15 residues. Germline V gives CDR1 LGHNA, CDR2 YSLEER. V was pared by 6 bases and J by 0 bases, with 1 base of the junction left unmatched. For the CDR3, the DNA is TGCGCCAGCAGTCTAGCGGGGGGCTCCTACAATGAGCAGTTCTTC. This gives the protein CASSLAGGSYNEQFF.

This chain connects TRBV11-2 to TRBJ2-5, with TRBD1 identical over 11 bases. V dropped 1 base and J dropped 5; count of bases not matched to a gene: 3. The CDR3 has 15 amino acids. Germline CDR1 and CDR2: SGHAT and FQNNGV. The CDR3 nucleotides are TGTGCCAGCAGCTTAGTCGGGACAGGGGGGGAGACCCAGTACTTC. The encoded protein is CASSLVGTGGETQYF.

This chain joins TRBV7-9 and TRBJ2-5; 10 bases align to TRBD1. The CDR3 sequence is 15 residues long. The J segment lost 2 bases and the V segment lost 3 bases, leaving 3 bases of the junction unmatched. Germline assignment: CDR1 SEHNR and CDR2 FQNEAQ (reference sequence). This chain's CDR3 is CASSLRTGGQETQYF. CDR3 sequence (DNA): TGTGCCAGCAGCTTGCGGACAGGGGGACAAGAGACCCAGTACTTC. Drawing the rest from reference TRBV7-9 and TRBJ2-5, the complete variable domain is DTGVSQNPRHKITKRGQNVTFRCDPISEHNRLYWYRQTLGQGPEFLTYFQNEAQLEKSRLLSDRFSAERPKGSFSTLEIQRTEQGDSAMYLCASSLRTGGQETQYFGPGTRLLVL.

The rearrangement uses TRBV6-5 and TRBJ1-3; 8 nucleotides line up with TRBD1. The CDR3 length is 15 residues. Per the germline V gene, CDR1 is MNHEY and CDR2 is SVGAGI. The V and J ends lost 5 bases and 2 bases, in that order; junction bases with no gene match: 5. The CDR3 is CASSPTGGTGNTIYF. CDR3 DNA: TGTGCCAGCAGTCCTACAGGGGGTACTGGAAACACCATATATTTT.